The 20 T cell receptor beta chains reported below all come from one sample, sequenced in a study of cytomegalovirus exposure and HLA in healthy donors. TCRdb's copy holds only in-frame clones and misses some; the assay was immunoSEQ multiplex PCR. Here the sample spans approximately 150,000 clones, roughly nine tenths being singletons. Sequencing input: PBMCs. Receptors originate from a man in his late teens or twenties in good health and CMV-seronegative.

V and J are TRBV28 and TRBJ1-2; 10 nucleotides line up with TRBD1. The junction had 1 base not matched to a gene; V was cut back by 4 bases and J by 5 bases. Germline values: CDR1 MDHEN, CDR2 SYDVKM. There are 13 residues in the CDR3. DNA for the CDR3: TGTGCCAGCAGTTCGGGACAGGGGTATGGCTACACCTTC. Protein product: CASSSGQGYGYTF.

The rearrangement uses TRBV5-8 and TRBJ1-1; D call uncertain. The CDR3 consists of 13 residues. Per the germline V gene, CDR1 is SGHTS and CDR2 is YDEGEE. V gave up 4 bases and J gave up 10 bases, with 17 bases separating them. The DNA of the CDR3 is TGTGCCAGCAGCCCCCTTTTCGGGTTTGTAGCTTTCTTT. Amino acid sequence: CASSPLFGFVAFF.

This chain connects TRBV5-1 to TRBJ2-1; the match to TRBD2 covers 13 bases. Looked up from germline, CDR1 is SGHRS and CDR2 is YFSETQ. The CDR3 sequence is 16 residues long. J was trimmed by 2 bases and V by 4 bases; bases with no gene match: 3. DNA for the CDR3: TGCGCCAGCAGCCCGGGACTAGCGGGAACCTACAATGAGCAGTTCTTC. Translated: CASSPGLAGTYNEQFF.

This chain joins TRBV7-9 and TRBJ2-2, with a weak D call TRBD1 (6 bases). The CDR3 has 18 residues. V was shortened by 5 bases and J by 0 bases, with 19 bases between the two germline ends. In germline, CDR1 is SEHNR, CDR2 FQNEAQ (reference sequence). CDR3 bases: TGTGCCAGCAGCCCCCCAGGGTGGGGGCACGCGAACACCGGGGAGCTGTTTTTT. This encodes CASSPPGWGHANTGELFF.

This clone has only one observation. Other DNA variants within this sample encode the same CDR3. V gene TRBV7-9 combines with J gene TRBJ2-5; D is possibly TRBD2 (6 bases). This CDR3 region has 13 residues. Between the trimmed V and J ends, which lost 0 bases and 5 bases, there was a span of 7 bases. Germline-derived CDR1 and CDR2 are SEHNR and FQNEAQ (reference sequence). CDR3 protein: CASSLAGGETQYF. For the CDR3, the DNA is TGTGCCAGCAGCTTAGCGGGAGGCGAGACCCAGTACTTC.

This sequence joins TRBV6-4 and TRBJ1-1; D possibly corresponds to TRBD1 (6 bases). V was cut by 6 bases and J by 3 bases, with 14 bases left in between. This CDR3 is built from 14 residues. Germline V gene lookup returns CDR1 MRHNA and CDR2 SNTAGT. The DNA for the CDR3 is TGTGCCAGCAGGCGACAGGTCCTGGACACTGAAGCTTTCTTT. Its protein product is CASRRQVLDTEAFF.

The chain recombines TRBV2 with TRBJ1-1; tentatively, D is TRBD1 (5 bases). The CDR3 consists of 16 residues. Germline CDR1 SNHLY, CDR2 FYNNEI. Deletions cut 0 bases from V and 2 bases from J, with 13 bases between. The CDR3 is CASSEAGRGSNTEAFF. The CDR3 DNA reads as TGTGCCAGCAGTGAAGCGGGGAGGGGCTCAAACACTGAAGCTTTCTTT.

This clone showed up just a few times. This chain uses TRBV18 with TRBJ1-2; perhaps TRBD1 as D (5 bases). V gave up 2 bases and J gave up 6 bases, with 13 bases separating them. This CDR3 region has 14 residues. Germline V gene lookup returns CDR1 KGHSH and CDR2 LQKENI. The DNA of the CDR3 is TGTGCCAGCTCACCAATGGGCAGGGAGGATGGCTACACCTTC. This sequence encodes CASSPMGREDGYTF.

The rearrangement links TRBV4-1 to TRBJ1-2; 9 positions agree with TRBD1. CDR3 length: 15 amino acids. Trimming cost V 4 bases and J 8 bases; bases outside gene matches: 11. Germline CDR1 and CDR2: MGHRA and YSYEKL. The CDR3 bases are TGCGCCAGCAGCCTGGGGCATACAGGGGGCGGCGGCTACACCTTC. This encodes CASSLGHTGGGGYTF.

CDR3 loop: CASSPGATKDTIYF. In DNA form, the CDR3 reads TGCGCCAGCAGCCCTGGTGCAACTAAGGACACCATATATTTT. V usage is TRBV5-1 and J usage is TRBJ1-3; D remains unclear. In germline, CDR1 is SGHRS, CDR2 YFSETQ. V dropped 4 bases and J dropped 8 bases, with 16 bases sitting between them. The CDR3 has 14 amino acids.

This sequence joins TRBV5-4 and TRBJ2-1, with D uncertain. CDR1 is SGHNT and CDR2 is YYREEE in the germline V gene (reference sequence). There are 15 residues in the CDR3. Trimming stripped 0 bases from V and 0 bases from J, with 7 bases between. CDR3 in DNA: TGTGCCAGCAGCTTGGTTGCGAGCTCCTACAATGAGCAGTTCTTC. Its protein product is CASSLVASSYNEQFF.

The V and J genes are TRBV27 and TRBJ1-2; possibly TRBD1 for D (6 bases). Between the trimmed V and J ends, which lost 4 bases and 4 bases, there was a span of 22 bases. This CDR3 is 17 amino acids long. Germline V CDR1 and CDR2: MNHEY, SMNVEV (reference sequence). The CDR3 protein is CASSSRRTSQGFYGYTF. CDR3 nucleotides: TGTGCCAGCAGTTCCCGCCGGACGTCACAGGGTTTCTATGGCTACACCTTC.

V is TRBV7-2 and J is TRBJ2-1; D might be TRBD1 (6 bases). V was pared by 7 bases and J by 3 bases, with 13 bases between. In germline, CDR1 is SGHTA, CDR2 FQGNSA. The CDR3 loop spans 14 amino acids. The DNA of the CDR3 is TGTGCCAGCATGACGGGACAAGTCTACAATGAGCAGTTCTTC. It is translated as CASMTGQVYNEQFF.

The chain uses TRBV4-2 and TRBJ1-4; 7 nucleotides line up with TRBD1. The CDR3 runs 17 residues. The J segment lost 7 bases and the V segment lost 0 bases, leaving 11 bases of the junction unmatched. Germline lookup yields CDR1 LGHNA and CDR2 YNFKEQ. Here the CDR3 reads CASSQDGPGTVTEKLFF. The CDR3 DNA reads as TGTGCCAGCAGCCAAGATGGGCCCGGGACAGTAACTGAAAAACTGTTTTTT.

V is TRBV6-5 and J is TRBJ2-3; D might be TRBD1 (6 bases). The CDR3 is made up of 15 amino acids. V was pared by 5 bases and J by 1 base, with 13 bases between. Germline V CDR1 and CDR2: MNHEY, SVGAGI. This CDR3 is CASSQPGHRTDTQYF. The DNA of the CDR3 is TGTGCCAGCAGTCAGCCGGGACATCGCACAGATACGCAGTATTTT.

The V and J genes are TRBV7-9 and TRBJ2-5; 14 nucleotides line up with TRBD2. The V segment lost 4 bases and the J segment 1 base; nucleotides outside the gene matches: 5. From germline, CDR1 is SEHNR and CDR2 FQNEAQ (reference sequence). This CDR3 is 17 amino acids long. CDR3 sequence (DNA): TGTGCCAGCAGCTCGGGGACTAGCGGGAGCCCCCAAGAGACCCAGTACTTC. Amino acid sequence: CASSSGTSGSPQETQYF.

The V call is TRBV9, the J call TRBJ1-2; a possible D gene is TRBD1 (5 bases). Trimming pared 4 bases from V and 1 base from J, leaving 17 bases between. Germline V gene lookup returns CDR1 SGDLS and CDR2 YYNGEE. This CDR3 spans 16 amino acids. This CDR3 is CASSPRAGMINYGYTF. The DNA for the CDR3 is TGTGCCAGCAGCCCCCGGGCAGGGATGATTAACTATGGCTACACCTTC.

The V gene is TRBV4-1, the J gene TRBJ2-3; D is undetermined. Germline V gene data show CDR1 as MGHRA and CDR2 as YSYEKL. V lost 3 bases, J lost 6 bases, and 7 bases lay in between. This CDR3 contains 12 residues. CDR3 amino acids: CASSHLMDTQYF. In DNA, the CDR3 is TGCGCCAGCAGCCACCTAATGGATACGCAGTATTTT.

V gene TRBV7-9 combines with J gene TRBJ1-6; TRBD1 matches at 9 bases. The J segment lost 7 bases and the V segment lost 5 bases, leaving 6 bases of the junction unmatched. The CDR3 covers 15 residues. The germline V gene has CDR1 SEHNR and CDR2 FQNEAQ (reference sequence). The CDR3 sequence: CASSPGDRANSPLHF. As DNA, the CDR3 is TGTGCCAGCAGCCCGGGGGACAGGGCAAATTCACCCCTCCACTTT.

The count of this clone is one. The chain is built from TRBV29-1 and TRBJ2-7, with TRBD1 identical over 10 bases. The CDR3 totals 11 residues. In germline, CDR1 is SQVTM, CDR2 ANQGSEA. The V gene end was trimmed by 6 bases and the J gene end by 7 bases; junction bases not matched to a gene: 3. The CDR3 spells CSVADRGEQYF. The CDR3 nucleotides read TGCAGCGTCGCGGACAGGGGGGAGCAGTACTTC.